This T cell receptor (beta chain) was profiled in a study of technical replicates of blood from several donors. Germline assignment: CDR1 MDHEN and CDR2 SYDVKM. V was shortened by 6 bases and J by 8 bases, with 16 bases between the two germline ends. This CDR3 spans 14 amino acids. Using immunoSEQ multiplex PCR, the repertoire was profiled, and TCRdb retains in-frame clones only, with some absent. The table lists about 56,000 clones, about 94% of them singletons, with around 4.4% in the top ten. The sequencing sample was made of PBMCs. This chain uses TRBV28 with TRBJ1-4; D may be TRBD1 (6 bases). This sequence originates from a human donor in good health. Some clones in this sample may be carry-over from other donors' samples. The CDR3 is CASRIGGADEKLFF. CDR3 DNA: TGTGCCAGCAGAATTGGGGGCGCAGACGAAAAACTGTTTTTT.